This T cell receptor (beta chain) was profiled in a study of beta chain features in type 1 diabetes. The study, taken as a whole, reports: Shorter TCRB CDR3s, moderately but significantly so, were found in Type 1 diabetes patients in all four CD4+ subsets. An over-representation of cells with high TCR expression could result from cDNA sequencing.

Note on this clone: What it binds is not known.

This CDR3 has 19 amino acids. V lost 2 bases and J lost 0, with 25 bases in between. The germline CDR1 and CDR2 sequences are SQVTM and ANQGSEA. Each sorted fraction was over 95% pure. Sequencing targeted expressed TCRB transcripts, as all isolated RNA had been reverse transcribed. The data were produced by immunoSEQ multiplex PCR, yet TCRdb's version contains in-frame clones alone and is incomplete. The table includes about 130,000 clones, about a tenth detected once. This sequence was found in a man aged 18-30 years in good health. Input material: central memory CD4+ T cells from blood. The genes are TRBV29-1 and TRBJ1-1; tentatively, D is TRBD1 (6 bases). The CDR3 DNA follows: TGCAGCGTTGAACCCGAATTTTGGACAGTCAAACAATTGAACACTGAAGCTTTCTTT. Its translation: CSVEPEFWTVKQLNTEAFF.